A selection of T cell receptor beta chains follows, all from one sample in a study of response to subunit inactivated influenza vaccine. TCRdb re-analysed the RT-PCR reads in MiXCR, keeping a single row per CDR3 protein. The sample has 150,000 to 200,000 distinct CDR3 sequences; 9.5% to 15% are singletons. The sample was also linked to a second study, of T cells expressing NK-cell markers.

The sample in question was CD8+ T cells sorted from PBMCs, obtained 12 days after vaccination. Receptors originate from a man aged 50-60 years who received an inactivated influenza vaccine. Both conserved end residues are part of each CDR3. The order of the fields is clone size, D gene, V gene, J gene, CDR3 protein, CDR3 DNA. D genes are given only for firm matches. A clone size is listed for some rows: how often the clone was seen (once, few, many), or a class if it is expanded.

size: many
D: .
V: TRBV5-1
J: TRBJ2-1
CDR3: CASSYGTTGDEQFF
DNA: TGCGCCAGCAGCTACGGGACGACGGGCGATGAGCAGTTCTTC

size: .
D: .
V: TRBV12-3/TRBV12-4
J: TRBJ2-1
CDR3: CASSLIRITYNEQFF
DNA: TGTGCCAGCAGTTTAATTAGGATAACCTACAATGAGCAGTTCTTC

size: many
D: .
V: TRBV27
J: TRBJ1-1
CDR3: CASSLYRYTEAFF
DNA: TGTGCCAGCAGTTTATACAGATACACTGAAGCTTTCTTT

size: few
D: .
V: TRBV5-1
J: TRBJ2-1
CDR3: CASSLAALPQFF
DNA: TGCGCCAGCAGCTTGGCGGCCCTACCCCAGTTCTTC

size: .
D: .
V: TRBV28
J: TRBJ2-3
CDR3: CASTLGDSSTDTQYF
DNA: TGTGCCAGCACCCTTGGAGACAGCTCCACAGATACGCAGTATTTT

size: few
D: .
V: TRBV7-6
J: TRBJ2-1
CDR3: CASSLARGGSYNEQFF
DNA: TGTGCCAGCAGCTTAGCGAGAGGGGGCTCCTACAATGAGCAGTTCTTC

size: .
D: TRBD2
V: TRBV27
J: TRBJ2-3
CDR3: CASSLSASGYHTDTQYF
DNA: TGTGCCAGCAGTTTATCAGCTAGCGGCTATCACACAGATACGCAGTATTTT

size: many
D: TRBD1
V: TRBV5-1
J: TRBJ1-1
CDR3: CASSLPGQLNTEAFF
DNA: TGCGCCAGCAGCTTACCGGGACAGCTAAACACTGAAGCTTTCTTT

size: .
D: .
V: TRBV11-2
J: TRBJ2-1
CDR3: CASSLVPTNEQFF
DNA: TGTGCCAGCAGCTTAGTTCCGACTAATGAGCAGTTCTTC

size: .
D: TRBD1
V: TRBV29-1
J: TRBJ1-2
CDR3: CSVETGDGYTF
DNA: TGCAGCGTTGAGACAGGGGATGGCTACACCTTC

size: .
D: .
V: TRBV6-5
J: TRBJ1-2
CDR3: CASCLSQNYGYTF
DNA: TGTGCCAGTTGCCTTAGTCAAAACTATGGCTACACCTTC

size: many
D: .
V: TRBV9
J: TRBJ2-2
CDR3: CASSVEGWTGELFF
DNA: TGTGCCAGCAGCGTTGAGGGTTGGACCGGGGAGCTGTTTTTT

size: .
D: .
V: TRBV9
J: TRBJ2-1
CDR3: CASSIPPFISAADEQFF
DNA: TGTGCCAGCAGCATACCCCCGTTCATCAGCGCCGCAGATGAGCAGTTCTTC

size: few
D: .
V: TRBV11-2
J: TRBJ2-7
CDR3: CASSLAGDLYEQYF
DNA: TGTGCCAGCAGCTTAGCGGGAGACCTCTACGAGCAGTACTTC

size: few
D: .
V: TRBV4-1
J: TRBJ2-7
CDR3: CASSPTTASSYEQYF
DNA: TGCGCCAGCAGCCCGACGACTGCGAGCTCCTACGAGCAGTACTTC